Detailed here is one TCR beta chain. Its antigen is not identified. These data belong to a study of vaccination and CD4 T cells after COVID-19. Overall study context: The convalescent group had six males, four females, seven Caucasians, two Asians, one multiracial. Ranging from 14 to 241, the interval between dose two and post-vaccine sampling had a median of 72 days. Points from the study as a whole: Median numbers of SARS-CoV-2-reactive clonotypes increased from approximately 23 to 38 (not a significant change).

Researchers used the Oncomine TCR Beta short-read assay to sequence DNA from cultured CD4+ T cells. Cultures of CD4+ T cells served as the source for extracting genomic DNA. TCRdb reanalysed the PCR reads using MiXCR and keeps one entry per CDR3 protein. The data show some 19,000 distinct CDR3 sequences, around two fifths seen once. Germline V gene lookup returns CDR1 ENHRY and CDR2 SYGVKD. Losses at the gene ends were 6 bases for V and 6 bases for J; bases not matched to a gene: 7. CDR3 length equals 13 residues. Treatment defined: roughly 10-day PBMC culture with coronavirus spike peptide pools or control peptides (ViraFEST assay).

The sequence derives from a human donor with COVID-19. Material for sequencing was cultured CD4+ T cells from blood. The chain has TRBV10-3 and TRBJ1-1; TRBD1 agrees at 7 bases. CDR3 nucleotide sequence: TGTGCCATCAGATCGGAGGGGGCAGCTGAAGCTTTCTTT. Translating it yields CAIRSEGAAEAFF.